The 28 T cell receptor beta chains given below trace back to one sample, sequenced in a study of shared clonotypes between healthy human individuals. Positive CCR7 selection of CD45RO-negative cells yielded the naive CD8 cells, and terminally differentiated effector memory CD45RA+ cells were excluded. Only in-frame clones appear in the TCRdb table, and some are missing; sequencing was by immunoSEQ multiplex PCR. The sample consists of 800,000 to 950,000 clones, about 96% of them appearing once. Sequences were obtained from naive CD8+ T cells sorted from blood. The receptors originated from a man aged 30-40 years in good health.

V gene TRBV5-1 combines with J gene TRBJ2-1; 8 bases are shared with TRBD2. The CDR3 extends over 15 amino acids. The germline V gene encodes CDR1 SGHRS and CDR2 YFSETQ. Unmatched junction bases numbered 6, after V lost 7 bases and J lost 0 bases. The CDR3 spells CASFSGTSSYNEQFF. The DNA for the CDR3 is TGCGCCAGCTTTTCCGGGACTAGCTCCTACAATGAGCAGTTCTTC.

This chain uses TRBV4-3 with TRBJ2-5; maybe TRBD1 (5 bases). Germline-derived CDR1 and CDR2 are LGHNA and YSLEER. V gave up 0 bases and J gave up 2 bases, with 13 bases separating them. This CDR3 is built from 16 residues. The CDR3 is CASSQDGGRAQETQYF. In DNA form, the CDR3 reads TGCGCCAGCAGCCAAGATGGCGGCAGGGCACAAGAGACCCAGTACTTC.

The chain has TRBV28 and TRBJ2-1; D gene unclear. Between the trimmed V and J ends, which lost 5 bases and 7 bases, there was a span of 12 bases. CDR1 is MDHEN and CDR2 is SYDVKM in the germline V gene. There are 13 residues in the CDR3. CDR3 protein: CASSVLGPNEQFF. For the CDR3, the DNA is TGTGCCAGCAGTGTTTTAGGCCCTAATGAGCAGTTCTTC.

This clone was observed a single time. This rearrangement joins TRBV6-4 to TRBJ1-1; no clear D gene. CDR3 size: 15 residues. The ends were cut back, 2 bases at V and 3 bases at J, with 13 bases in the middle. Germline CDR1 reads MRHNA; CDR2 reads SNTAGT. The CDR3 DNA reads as TGTGCCAGCAGTGACGAGGCGCTTAGGGACACTGAAGCTTTCTTT. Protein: CASSDEALRDTEAFF.

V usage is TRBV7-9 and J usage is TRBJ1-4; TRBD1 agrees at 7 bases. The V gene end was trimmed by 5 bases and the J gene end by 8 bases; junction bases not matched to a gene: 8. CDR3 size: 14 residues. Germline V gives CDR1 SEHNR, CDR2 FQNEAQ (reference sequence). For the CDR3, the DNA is TGTGCCAGCAGCAGACAGGGCTTATGGGAAAAACTGTTTTTT. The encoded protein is CASSRQGLWEKLFF.

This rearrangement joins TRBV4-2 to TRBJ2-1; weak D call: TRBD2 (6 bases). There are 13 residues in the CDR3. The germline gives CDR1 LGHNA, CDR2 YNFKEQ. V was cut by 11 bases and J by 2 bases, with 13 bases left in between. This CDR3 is CAAGAGTYNEQFF. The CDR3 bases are TGTGCCGCCGGTGCGGGGACCTACAATGAGCAGTTCTTC.

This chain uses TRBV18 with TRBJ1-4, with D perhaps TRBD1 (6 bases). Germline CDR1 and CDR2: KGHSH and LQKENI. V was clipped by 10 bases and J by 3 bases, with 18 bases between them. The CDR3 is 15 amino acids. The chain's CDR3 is CATPTQGIANEKLFF. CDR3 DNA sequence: TGTGCCACTCCAACTCAGGGGATTGCTAATGAAAAACTGTTTTTT.

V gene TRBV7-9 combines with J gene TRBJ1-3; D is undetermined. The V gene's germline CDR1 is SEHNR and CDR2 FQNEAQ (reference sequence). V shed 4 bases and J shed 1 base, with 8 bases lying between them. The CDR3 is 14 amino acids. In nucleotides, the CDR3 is TGTGCCAGCAGCTCCCCTCCGTCTGGAAACACCATATATTTT. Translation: CASSSPPSGNTIYF.

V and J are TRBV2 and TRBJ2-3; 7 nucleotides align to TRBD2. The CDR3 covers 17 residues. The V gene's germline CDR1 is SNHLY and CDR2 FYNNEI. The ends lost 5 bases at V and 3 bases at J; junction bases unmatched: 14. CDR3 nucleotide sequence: TGTGCCAGCAGTAATGCCCCCCAGGCGGGAGCTACAGATACGCAGTATTTT. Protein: CASSNAPQAGATDTQYF.

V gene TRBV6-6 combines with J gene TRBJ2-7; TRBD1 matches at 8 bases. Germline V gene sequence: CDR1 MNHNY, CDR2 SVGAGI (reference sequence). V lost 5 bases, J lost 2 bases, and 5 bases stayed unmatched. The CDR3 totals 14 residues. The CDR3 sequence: CASSPRDRTYEQYF. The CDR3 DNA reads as TGTGCCAGCAGTCCCCGGGACAGGACCTACGAGCAGTACTTC.

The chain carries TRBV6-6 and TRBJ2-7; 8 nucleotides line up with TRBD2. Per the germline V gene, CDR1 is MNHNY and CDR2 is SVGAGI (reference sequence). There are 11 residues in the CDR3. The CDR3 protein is CGSGSSYEQYF. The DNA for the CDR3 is TGTGGGAGCGGGAGCTCCTACGAGCAGTACTTC.

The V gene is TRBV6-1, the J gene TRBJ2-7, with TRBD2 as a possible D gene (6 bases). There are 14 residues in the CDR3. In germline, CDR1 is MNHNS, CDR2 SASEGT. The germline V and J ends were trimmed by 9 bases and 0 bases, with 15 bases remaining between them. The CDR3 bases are TGTGCCAGTACGCTAGCGCAAAGCTCCTACGAGCAGTACTTC. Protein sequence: CASTLAQSSYEQYF.

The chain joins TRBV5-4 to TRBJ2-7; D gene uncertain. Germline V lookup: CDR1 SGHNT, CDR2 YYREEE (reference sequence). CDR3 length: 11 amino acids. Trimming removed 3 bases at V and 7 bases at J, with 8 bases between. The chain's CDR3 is CASSSLGEQYF. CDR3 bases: TGTGCCAGCAGCTCCCTGGGGGAGCAGTACTTC. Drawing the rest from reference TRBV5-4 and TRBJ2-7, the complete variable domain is ETGVTQSPTHLIKTRGQQVTLRCSSQSGHNTVSWYQQALGQGPQFIFQYYREEENGRGNFPPRFSGLQFPNYSSELNVNALELDDSALYLCASSSLGEQYFGPGTRLTVT.

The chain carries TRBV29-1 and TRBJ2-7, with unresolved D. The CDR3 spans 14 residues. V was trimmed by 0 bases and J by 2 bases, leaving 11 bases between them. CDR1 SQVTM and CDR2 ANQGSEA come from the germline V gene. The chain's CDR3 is CSVEDVERAYEQYF. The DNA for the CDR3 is TGCAGCGTTGAAGATGTAGAGCGAGCCTACGAGCAGTACTTC.

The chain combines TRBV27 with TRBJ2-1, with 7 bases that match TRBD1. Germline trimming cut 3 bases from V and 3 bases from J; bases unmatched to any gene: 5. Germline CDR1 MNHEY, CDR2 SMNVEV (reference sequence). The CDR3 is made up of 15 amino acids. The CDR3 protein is CASSFVGTVYNEQFF. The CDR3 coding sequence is TGTGCCAGCAGTTTTGTCGGGACAGTCTACAATGAGCAGTTCTTC.

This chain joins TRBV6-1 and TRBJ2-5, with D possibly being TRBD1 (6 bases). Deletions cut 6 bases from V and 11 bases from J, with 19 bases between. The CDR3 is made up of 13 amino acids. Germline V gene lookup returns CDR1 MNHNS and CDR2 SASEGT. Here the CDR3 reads CASSVWDMYGQYF. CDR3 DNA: TGTGCCAGCAGCGTTTGGGACATGTATGGACAGTACTTC.

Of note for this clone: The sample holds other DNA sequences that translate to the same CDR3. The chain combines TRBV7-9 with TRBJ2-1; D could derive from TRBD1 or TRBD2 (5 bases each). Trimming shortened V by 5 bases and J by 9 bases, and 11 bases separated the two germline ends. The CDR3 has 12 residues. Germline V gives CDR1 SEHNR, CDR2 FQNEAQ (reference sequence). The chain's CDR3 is CASSLGVGEQFF. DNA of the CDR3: TGTGCCAGCAGCCTGGGGGTCGGTGAGCAGTTCTTC. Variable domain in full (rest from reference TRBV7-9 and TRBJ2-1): DTGVSQNPRHKITKRGQNVTFRCDPISEHNRLYWYRQTLGQGPEFLTYFQNEAQLEKSRLLSDRFSAERPKGSFSTLEIQRTEQGDSAMYLCASSLGVGEQFFGPGTRLTVL.

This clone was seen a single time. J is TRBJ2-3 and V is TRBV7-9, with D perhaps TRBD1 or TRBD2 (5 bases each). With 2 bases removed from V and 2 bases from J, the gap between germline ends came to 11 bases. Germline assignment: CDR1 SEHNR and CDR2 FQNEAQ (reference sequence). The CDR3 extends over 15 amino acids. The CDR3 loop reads CASSLTRDPTDTQYF. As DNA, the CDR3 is TGTGCCAGCAGCTTAACCAGGGACCCCACAGATACGCAGTATTTT. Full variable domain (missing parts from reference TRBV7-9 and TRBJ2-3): DTGVSQNPRHKITKRGQNVTFRCDPISEHNRLYWYRQTLGQGPEFLTYFQNEAQLEKSRLLSDRFSAERPKGSFSTLEIQRTEQGDSAMYLCASSLTRDPTDTQYFGPGTRLTVL.

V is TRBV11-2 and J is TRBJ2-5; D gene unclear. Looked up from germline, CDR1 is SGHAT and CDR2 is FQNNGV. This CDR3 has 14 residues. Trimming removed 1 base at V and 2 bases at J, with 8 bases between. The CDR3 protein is CASSLVAQQETQYF. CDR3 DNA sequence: TGTGCCAGCAGCTTAGTGGCACAGCAAGAGACCCAGTACTTC. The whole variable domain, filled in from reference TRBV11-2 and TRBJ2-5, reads EAGVAQSPRYKIIEKRQSVAFWCNPISGHATLYWYQQILGQGPKLLIQFQNNGVVDDSQLPKDRFSAERLKGVDSTLKIQPAKLEDSAVYLCASSLVAQQETQYFGPGTRLLVL.

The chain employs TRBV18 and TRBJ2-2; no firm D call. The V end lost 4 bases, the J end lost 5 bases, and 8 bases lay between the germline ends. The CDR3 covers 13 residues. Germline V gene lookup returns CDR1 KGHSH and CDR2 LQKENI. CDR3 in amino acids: CASSRWVTGELFF. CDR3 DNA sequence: TGTGCCAGCTCACGGTGGGTTACCGGGGAGCTGTTTTTT.

CDR3 nucleotides: TGTGCCAGCAGTTTGAGAGGAAAAGATACGCAGTATTTT. Amino acid sequence: CASSLRGKDTQYF. The chain links TRBV6-5 to TRBJ2-3; D ambiguous. CDR3 length: 13 amino acids. The germline CDR1 and CDR2 sequences are MNHEY and SVGAGI. V was pared by 4 bases and J by 5 bases, with 10 bases between.

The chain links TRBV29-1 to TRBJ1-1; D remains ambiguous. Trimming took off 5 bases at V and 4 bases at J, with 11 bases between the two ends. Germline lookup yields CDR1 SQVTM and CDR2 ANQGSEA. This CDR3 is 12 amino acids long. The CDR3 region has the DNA TGCAGCGTTACCCCAGTTAGCACTGAAGCTTTCTTT. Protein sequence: CSVTPVSTEAFF. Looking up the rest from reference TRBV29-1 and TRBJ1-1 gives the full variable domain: SAVISQKPSRDICQRGTSLTIQCQVDSQVTMMFWYRQQPGQSLTLIATANQGSEATYESGFVIDKFPISRPNLTFSTLTVSNMSPEDSSIYLCSVTPVSTEAFFGQGTRLTVV.

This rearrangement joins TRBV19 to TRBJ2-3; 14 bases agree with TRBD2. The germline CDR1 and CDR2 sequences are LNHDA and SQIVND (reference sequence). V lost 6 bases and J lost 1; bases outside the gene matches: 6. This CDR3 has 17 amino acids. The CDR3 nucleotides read TGTGCCAGTAGCGGACTAGCGGGAGGAGGTGGCACAGATACGCAGTATTTT. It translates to CASSGLAGGGGTDTQYF.

The CDR3, as DNA: TGTGCCAGCAGCCCACAAGGGACACCTTTCTACGAGCAGTACTTC. Its protein product is CASSPQGTPFYEQYF. The V and J genes are TRBV5-6 and TRBJ2-7; a weak D match, TRBD1 (6 bases). In germline, CDR1 is SGHDT, CDR2 YYEEEE. This CDR3 is built from 15 residues. Trimming took 4 bases from V and 3 from J, leaving 17 bases between them.

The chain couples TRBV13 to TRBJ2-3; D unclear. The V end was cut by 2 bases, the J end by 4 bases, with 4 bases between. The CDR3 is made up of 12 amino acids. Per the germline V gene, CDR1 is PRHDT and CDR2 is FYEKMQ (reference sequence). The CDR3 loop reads CASSLLSDTQYF. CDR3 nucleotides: TGTGCCAGCAGCTTATTGTCAGATACGCAGTATTTT.

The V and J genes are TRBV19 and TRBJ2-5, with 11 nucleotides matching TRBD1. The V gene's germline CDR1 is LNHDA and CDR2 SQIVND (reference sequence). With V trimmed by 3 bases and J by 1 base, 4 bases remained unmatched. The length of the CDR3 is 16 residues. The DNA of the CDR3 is TGTGCCAGTAGTATGGCGGACAGGGGGCTCCAAGAGACCCAGTACTTC. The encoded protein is CASSMADRGLQETQYF.

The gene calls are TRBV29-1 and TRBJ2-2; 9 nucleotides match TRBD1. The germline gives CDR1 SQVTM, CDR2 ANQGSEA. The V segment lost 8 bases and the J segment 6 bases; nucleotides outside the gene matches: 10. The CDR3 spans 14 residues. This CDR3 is CSTMGQGAAGELFF. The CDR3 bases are TGCAGCACAATGGGACAGGGAGCTGCCGGGGAGCTGTTTTTT.

The CDR3 coding sequence is TGTGCCAGTAGCATACAGAGGGCGGGCGGGGAGCTGTTTTTT. Protein product: CASSIQRAGGELFF. The J gene is TRBJ2-2, the V gene TRBV9; tentative D call: TRBD2 (5 bases). The CDR3 spans 14 residues. CDR1 and CDR2 from the germline V gene are SGDLS and YYNGEE. V lost 8 bases, J lost 7 bases, and 18 bases lay in between.